This T cell receptor beta chain was documented in a study of blood T cell repertoires in COVID-19. About the study: PBMCs, B-cell-depleted T cells, or T cells were the source of the cDNA or gDNA that made up the material.

Participants, roughly 18 to 100 years old, spanned around 26 US areas. Researchers sorted participants into cohorts using their self-reported clinical history. The length of the CDR3 is 20 residues. Source study methods: Estimation of nucleated cell counts relied on the amplification of reference gene primers. Generated by immunoSEQ multiplex PCR, the TCRdb table keeps only in-frame clones and is missing some. V and J calls and clone size come straight from that table; D and trimming were deduced from the DNA. The table records 200,000 or so clones, approximately 90% of them present only once. This clone was observed a single time.

The rearrangement links TRBV21-1 to TRBJ2-3; the table's TRBD2 call for D was not verified on the DNA. TRBV21-1 is given as a pseudogene. The receptor was derived from a woman aged 40 to 50 with acute COVID-19. Specimen: PBMCs or T cells enriched from blood (not recorded which). The CDR3 region has the DNA TGTGCCAGCAGCAAATCGCCAGGGACTAGCGGAGCAGCCAGCACAGATACGCAGTATTTT. Translation gives CASSKSPGTSGAASTDTQYF.